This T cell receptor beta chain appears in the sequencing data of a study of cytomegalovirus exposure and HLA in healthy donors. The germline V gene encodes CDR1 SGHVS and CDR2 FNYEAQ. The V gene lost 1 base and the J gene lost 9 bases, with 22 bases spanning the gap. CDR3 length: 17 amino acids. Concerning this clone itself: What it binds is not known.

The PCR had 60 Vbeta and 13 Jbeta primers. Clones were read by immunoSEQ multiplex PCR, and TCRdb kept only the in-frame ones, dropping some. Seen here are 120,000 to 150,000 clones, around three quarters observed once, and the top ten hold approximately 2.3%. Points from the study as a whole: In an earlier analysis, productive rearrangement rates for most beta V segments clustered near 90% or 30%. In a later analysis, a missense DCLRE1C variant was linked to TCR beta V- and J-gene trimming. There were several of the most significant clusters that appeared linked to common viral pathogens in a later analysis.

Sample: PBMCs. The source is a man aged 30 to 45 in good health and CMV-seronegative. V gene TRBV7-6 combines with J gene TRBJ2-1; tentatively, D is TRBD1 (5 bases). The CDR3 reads CASSLEGAGRVSAEQFF. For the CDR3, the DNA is TGTGCCAGCAGCTTAGAAGGGGCAGGGCGAGTATCGGCTGAGCAGTTCTTC. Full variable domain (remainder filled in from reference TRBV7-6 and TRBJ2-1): GAGVSQSPRYKVTKRGQDVALRCDPISGHVSLYWYRQALGQGPEFLTYFNYEAQQDKSGLPNDRFSAERPEGSISTLTIQRTEQRDSAMYRCASSLEGAGRVSAEQFFGPGTRLTVL.